The T cell receptor beta chain under discussion was sequenced for a study of control samples from healthy donors and cancer patients. Unmatched junction bases numbered 11, after V lost 0 bases and J lost 8 bases. CDR3 size: 17 residues. Germline assignment: CDR1 SNHLY and CDR2 FYNNEI. Assay: immunoSEQ multiplex PCR; the TCRdb copy retains only in-frame clones and omits some. Here the sample spans around 130,000 clones, roughly 91% being singletons. This sequence was found in a man in his fifties with head and neck cancer. The V and J genes are TRBV2 and TRBJ2-1; 9 nucleotides match TRBD2. The sample comprised PBMCs. The CDR3: CASSEALSGGPLDEQFF. In DNA, the CDR3 is TGTGCCAGCAGTGAAGCGCTTAGCGGGGGCCCCTTGGATGAGCAGTTCTTC.